A single sample is the source of the 26 T cell receptor beta chains below, sequenced in a study of blood T cell repertoires in COVID-19. Profiling relied on immunoSEQ multiplex PCR, and the TCRdb table lists in-frame clones only, not all of them. The repertoire includes roughly 140,000 clones, 75% to 85% of them detected once, and under 0.75% sits in the top ten. Sequencing was performed on peripheral blood. The receptors were gathered from a man aged 60 to 69 with acute or convalescent COVID-19.

This rearrangement joins TRBV21-1 to TRBJ1-5; the table's D gene call, TRBD1, was not cross checked with the DNA. TRBV21-1 is reported as a pseudogene. The CDR3 consists of 15 residues. In DNA, the CDR3 is TGTGCCAGCAGCAATCCAACACACAGGGATCAGCCCCAGCATTTT. Translating gives CASSNPTHRDQPQHF.

The gene calls are TRBV7-2 and TRBJ2-1; 11 nucleotides line up with TRBD2. Trimming at V came to 5 bases and at J to 1 base, leaving 4 bases not matched to a gene. The CDR3 length is 16 residues. Looked up from germline, CDR1 is SGHTA and CDR2 is FQGNSA. The CDR3 nucleotides are TGTGCCAGCAGCCCTCGACTAGCGGGATCCTACAATGAGCAGTTCTTC. This translates into CASSPRLAGSYNEQFF.

This clone has only one observation. This chain joins TRBV18 and TRBJ1-1, with 7 positions matching TRBD1. There are 17 residues in the CDR3. The germline CDR1 and CDR2 sequences are KGHSH and LQKENI. V lost 3 bases to trimming and J lost 5 bases; unmatched junction nucleotides: 15. In DNA form, the CDR3 reads TGTGCCAGCTCACCGCCGGGGACAGCCCAATTCCCGACTGAAGCTTTCTTT. Its protein product is CASSPPGTAQFPTEAFF.

The V gene is TRBV29-1, the J gene TRBJ1-2, with D unresolved. The CDR3 is 13 amino acids. V gave up 3 bases and J gave up 6 bases, with 14 bases separating them. Looked up from germline, CDR1 is SQVTM and CDR2 is ANQGSEA. CDR3 DNA sequence: TGCAGCGTTGATAGTGCCTCCACCCATGGCTACACCTTC. Translated: CSVDSASTHGYTF.

This chain joins TRBV19 and TRBJ1-4; TRBD1 is a possible D gene (6 bases). Trimming stripped 5 bases from V and 8 bases from J, with 21 bases between. Germline V lookup: CDR1 LNHDA, CDR2 SQIVND (reference sequence). There are 16 residues in the CDR3. The CDR3 protein is CASSLGTGSFNEKLFF. In nucleotides, the CDR3 is TGTGCCAGTAGTTTGGGAACAGGGTCTTTTAACGAAAAACTGTTTTTT.

The chain uses TRBV3-1 (or the pseudogene TRBV3-2) and TRBJ2-7; 9 positions match TRBD1. V shed 6 bases, J shed 3 bases, and the junction held 6 bases outside the gene matches. From germline, CDR1 is LGHDT and CDR2 YNNKEL (reference sequence). The CDR3 is 14 amino acids. The CDR3 is CASRGGGQGYEQYF. As DNA, the CDR3 is TGTGCCAGCAGGGGCGGGGGACAGGGCTACGAGCAGTACTTC.

The J gene is TRBJ1-2, the V gene TRBV5-6; possibly TRBD1 for D (6 bases). The germline V gene has CDR1 SGHDT and CDR2 YYEEEE. The length of the CDR3 is 15 residues. V was trimmed by 4 bases and J by 3 bases, leaving 16 bases between them. CDR3 in amino acids: CASSGGQRGDYGYTF. CDR3 in DNA: TGTGCCAGCAGCGGGGGGCAGCGGGGTGACTATGGCTACACCTTC.

The chain joins TRBV7-9 to TRBJ1-2; tentatively, D is TRBD1 (6 bases). This CDR3 contains 15 residues. With 7 bases removed from V and 8 bases from J, the gap between germline ends came to 23 bases. Germline assignment: CDR1 SEHNR and CDR2 FQNEAQ (reference sequence). CDR3 protein: CASTSTQGKVGGYTF. DNA for the CDR3: TGTGCCAGCACCTCAACCCAGGGGAAGGTTGGGGGCTACACCTTC.

This chain joins TRBV20-1 and TRBJ2-1; 11 positions agree with TRBD2. This CDR3 is 16 amino acids long. CDR1 and CDR2 (germline): DFQATT, SNEGSKA (reference sequence). J lost 7 bases, V lost 3 bases, and 11 bases had no gene match. The CDR3 reads CSASRGSSGGWNEQFF. The CDR3 nucleotides read TGCAGTGCTAGTAGGGGCTCTAGCGGGGGGTGGAATGAGCAGTTCTTC.

Only one count was recorded for this clone. The genes are TRBV28 and TRBJ1-2, with 8 bases aligning to TRBD1. CDR1 and CDR2 (germline): MDHEN, SYDVKM. The V gene end was trimmed by 7 bases and the J gene end by 2 bases; junction bases not matched to a gene: 9. The CDR3 spans 15 residues. For the CDR3, the DNA is TGTGCCAGCACCCCTCGGGACAGGAAGAACTATGGCTACACCTTC. It codes for CASTPRDRKNYGYTF.

The chain uses TRBV6-5 and TRBJ1-6, with TRBD1 matching 9 bases. V trimming: 6 bases; J trimming: 6 bases; junction bases outside the gene matches: 6. The CDR3 runs to 15 residues. Germline assignment: CDR1 MNHEY and CDR2 SVGAGI. In DNA form, the CDR3 reads TGTGCCAGCAGCCAGGGGACAGGGCCTAATTCACCCCTCCACTTT. This gives the protein CASSQGTGPNSPLHF.

The V gene is TRBV13, the J gene TRBJ2-1; TRBD2 aligns across 9 bases. With 5 bases clipped from V and 4 bases from J, the junction kept 6 bases outside the gene matches. Germline V gene lookup returns CDR1 PRHDT and CDR2 FYEKMQ (reference sequence). The CDR3 totals 15 residues. The CDR3 DNA is TGTGCCAGCAGCGCCACTAGCGGGTTTTACAATGAGCAGTTCTTC. Its translation: CASSATSGFYNEQFF.

The CDR3 DNA reads as TGCGCCAGTCGGGGGTCTGGAAACACCATATATTTT. Its translation is CASRGSGNTIYF. The V and J genes are TRBV5-1 and TRBJ1-3, with a tentative D call TRBD1 (5 bases). CDR3 length: 12 amino acids. Per germline, CDR1 SGHRS and CDR2 YFSETQ. V was shortened by 8 bases and J by 1 base, with 7 bases between the two germline ends.

Remarks on this clone: One end of the junction fails to match germline, which may point to a read error. V is TRBV19 and J is TRBJ1-5; the match to TRBD1 covers 11 bases. CDR1 is LNHDA, CDR2 SQIVND, per germline (reference sequence). This CDR3 spans 17 amino acids. CDR3 DNA sequence: TGTGCCAGTAGTATAGATCCCTGGACAGGGGGCAACCAGCCCCAGCATTTT. Translation gives CASSIDPWTGGNQPQHF.

The gene calls are TRBV2 and TRBJ2-7; 9 bases align to TRBD1. With V trimmed by 7 bases and J by 3 bases, 7 bases remained unmatched. CDR1 and CDR2 from the germline V gene are SNHLY and FYNNEI. The CDR3 is 14 amino acids. CDR3 sequence: CASTPQGQGYEQYF. The CDR3 DNA reads as TGTGCCAGCACCCCTCAGGGACAGGGCTACGAGCAGTACTTC.

This clone was detected only once. The chain carries TRBV4-2 and TRBJ2-5, with 13 bases lining up with TRBD2. V shed 1 base, J shed 5 bases, and the junction held 4 bases outside the gene matches. The CDR3 sequence is 16 residues long. Germline loops: CDR1 LGHNA, CDR2 YNFKEQ. CDR3 protein: CASSQGTSGGRETQYF. CDR3 in DNA: TGTGCCAGCAGCCAAGGGACTAGCGGGGGCAGGGAGACCCAGTACTTC.

The chain combines TRBV27 with TRBJ2-2; TRBD1 aligns across 9 bases. Germline trimming cut 2 bases from V and 0 bases from J; bases unmatched to any gene: 4. From germline, CDR1 is MNHEY and CDR2 SMNVEV (reference sequence). The CDR3 contains 17 residues. CDR3 nucleotide sequence: TGTGCCAGCAGTTTAGGGACAGGGCATGCGAACACCGGGGAGCTGTTTTTT. Its translation is CASSLGTGHANTGELFF.

The chain uses TRBV24-1 and TRBJ1-1, with a tentative D call TRBD1 (5 bases). Germline V gene lookup returns CDR1 KGHDR and CDR2 SFDVKD. Trimming left V 4 bases short and J 9 bases short, with 14 bases between. This CDR3 is 13 amino acids long. Written as DNA, the CDR3 is TGTGCCACCAGTGACTCCTCGGTGGACAAAGCTTTCTTT. It codes for CATSDSSVDKAFF.

The genes are TRBV7-2 and TRBJ2-1; 9 bases line up with TRBD1. Germline V gene lookup returns CDR1 SGHTA and CDR2 FQGNSA. V was pared by 3 bases and J by 6 bases, with 6 bases of the junction left unmatched. CDR3 size: 15 residues. The CDR3 region is CASSFRDRAPNEQFF. The CDR3 DNA sequence: TGTGCCAGCAGCTTCCGGGACAGGGCCCCCAATGAGCAGTTCTTC.

The chain combines TRBV10-3 with TRBJ1-1; no firm D call. The CDR3 has 15 residues. Germline V gives CDR1 ENHRY, CDR2 SYGVKD. V was clipped by 2 bases and J by 1 base, with 11 bases between them. This CDR3 reads CAISEPLYRNTEAFF. The DNA for the CDR3 is TGTGCCATCAGTGAGCCGCTATACAGGAACACTGAAGCTTTCTTT.

This chain joins TRBV5-5 and TRBJ1-1; maybe TRBD1 (5 bases). V lost 0 bases and J 5 bases, leaving 17 bases between the germline ends. Germline-derived CDR1 and CDR2 are SGHKS and YYEKEE (reference sequence). The CDR3 extends over 16 amino acids. In DNA, the CDR3 is TGTGCCAGCAGCTTGGGGGGCTTGGATTTCTTGACTGAAGCTTTCTTT. Translation gives CASSLGGLDFLTEAFF.

The chain's CDR3 is CATGAGNEQFF. CDR3 bases: TGTGCCACCGGTGCGGGCAATGAGCAGTTCTTC. The V call is TRBV24-1, the J call TRBJ2-1; D perhaps matches TRBD2 (5 bases). The CDR3 contains 11 residues. The germline V and J ends were trimmed by 9 bases and 6 bases, with 8 bases remaining between them. The germline V gene has CDR1 KGHDR and CDR2 SFDVKD.

On this clone itself: Other DNA sequences from this sample encode an identical CDR3 as well. The V and J genes are TRBV10-3 and TRBJ1-4, with a tentative D call TRBD1 (5 bases). V gave up 0 bases and J gave up 7 bases, with 12 bases separating them. The CDR3 has 15 residues. Looked up from germline, CDR1 is ENHRY and CDR2 is SYGVKD. The CDR3 region has the DNA TGTGCCATCAGTGAGTCTGGGCAGGGAGGTGAAAAACTGTTTTTT. It yields the protein CAISESGQGGEKLFF.

This sequence joins TRBV19 and TRBJ2-2, with 11 bases matching TRBD2. This CDR3 is built from 14 residues. J lost 3 bases, V lost 6 bases, and 0 bases had no gene match. Germline V gives CDR1 LNHDA, CDR2 SQIVND (reference sequence). CDR3 coding DNA: TGTGCCAGTAGACTAGCGGGAGACACCGGGGAGCTGTTTTTT. Translating gives CASRLAGDTGELFF.

CDR3 bases: TGTGCCAGTAGTATAGACGGCTGGCGGGGGGGCACAGATACGCAGTATTTT. As protein: CASSIDGWRGGTDTQYF. The V call is TRBV19, the J call TRBJ2-3, with TRBD2 matching over 8 bases. V lost 0 bases to trimming and J lost 1 base; unmatched junction nucleotides: 6. In germline, CDR1 is LNHDA, CDR2 SQIVND (reference sequence). The length of the CDR3 is 17 residues.

The V and J genes are TRBV2 and TRBJ2-2; D remains unclear. The CDR3 extends over 15 amino acids. Trimming cost V 6 bases and J 4 bases, with 15 bases left between them. The germline V gene has CDR1 SNHLY and CDR2 FYNNEI. The CDR3, as DNA: TGTGCCAGCAGGTCGGAGCGACGGAGCACCGGGGAGCTGTTTTTT. Its protein is CASRSERRSTGELFF.